The clone carrying this TCR beta chain is deemed medium-sized. Its antigen is not identified. This CDR3 spans 15 amino acids. Germline values: CDR1 MNHNS, CDR2 SASEGT. V gave up 2 bases and J gave up 3 bases; unmatched junction bases: 7. TCRdb re-derived calls from the 5' RACE reads in MiXCR, one entry per CDR3 protein. The sample contains around 29,000 distinct CDR3 sequences, roughly 24% of which appear only once. Study results and limitations: Greatest tumor Treg TCR overlap was with tumor naive CD4+ cells. Tumor memory CD4+ T cell TCR gene usage was found to cluster with blood and lymph node memory CD4+ cells and with lymph node naive CD4+ cells.

The sequence derives from a female donor with breast cancer. This chain connects TRBV6-1 to TRBJ2-7; 7 bases match TRBD2. Sequencing was done on a sample of naive CD4+ T cells sorted from a lymph node. Indicated subset: naive CD4+ T cells, CD4+CD45RA+CD25-. CDR3 in amino acids: CASSETRGSFYEQYF. For the CDR3, the DNA is TGTGCCAGCAGTGAAACGCGGGGGAGCTTCTACGAGCAGTACTTC.